Listed here are 5 T cell receptor beta chains from one sample, sequenced in a study of blood T cell repertoires in COVID-19. The table came from immunoSEQ multiplex PCR; TCRdb's copy has only in-frame clones and leaves some out. The sample yields about 400,000 clones, around 90% seen once. The sample taken for sequencing was PBMCs or T cells enriched from blood (not recorded which). Receptors were obtained from a woman aged 40 to 49 with acute COVID-19.

On this clone itself: The junction departs from germline at one end; a sequencing error may be responsible. V is TRBV20-1 and J is TRBJ2-3; 10 bases agree with TRBD1. This CDR3 has 11 amino acids. CDR1 and CDR2 (germline): DFQATT, SNEGSKA (reference sequence). The CDR3 sequence: CSARPGQGLIF. DNA for the CDR3: TGCAGTGCCCGACCGGGACAGGGGCTAATTTTT.

The CDR3, as DNA: TGCAGCCCCCGGACAAGTATTGGAAACACCATATATTTT. The encoded protein is CSPRTSIGNTIYF. The chain employs TRBV29-1 and TRBJ1-3; tentative D call: TRBD1 (5 bases). Germline V gene sequence: CDR1 SQVTM, CDR2 ANQGSEA. V lost 8 bases, J lost 3 bases, and 14 bases lay in between. The CDR3 contains 13 residues. The variable domain in full, with the rest retrieved from reference TRBV29-1 and TRBJ1-3, is SAVISQKPSRDICQRGTSLTIQCQVDSQVTMMFWYRQQPGQSLTLIATANQGSEATYESGFVIDKFPISRPNLTFSTLTVSNMSPEDSSIYLCSPRTSIGNTIYFGEGSWLTVV.

V and J are TRBV27 and TRBJ1-2; 12 nucleotides match TRBD1. This CDR3 is built from 17 residues. V shed 6 bases and J 5 bases; nucleotides not matched to a gene: 13. Germline values: CDR1 MNHEY, CDR2 SMNVEV (reference sequence). The CDR3 sequence is CASSNRDRGLLGYGYTF. In DNA, the CDR3 is TGTGCCAGCAGCAATCGGGACAGGGGGCTCCTGGGGTATGGCTACACCTTC.

The chain recombines TRBV10-3 with TRBJ1-3, with D tentatively TRBD1 (5 bases). Germline lookup yields CDR1 ENHRY and CDR2 SYGVKD. V was trimmed by 8 bases and J by 0 bases, leaving 11 bases between them. The CDR3 totals 14 residues. The CDR3 sequence is CAIWGESSGNTIYF. The CDR3 DNA is TGTGCCATCTGGGGGGAGAGCTCTGGAAACACCATATATTTT.

The chain has TRBV7-2 and TRBJ2-7, with 9 positions matching TRBD2. The CDR3 spans 15 residues. After removal of 4 bases from V and 3 bases from J, the junction contained 7 bases not matched to a gene. Germline lookup yields CDR1 SGHTA and CDR2 FQGNSA. The CDR3 DNA reads as TGTGCCAGCAGCTCCCGACTAGCGGTAGACTACGAGCAGTACTTC. Protein: CASSSRLAVDYEQYF.